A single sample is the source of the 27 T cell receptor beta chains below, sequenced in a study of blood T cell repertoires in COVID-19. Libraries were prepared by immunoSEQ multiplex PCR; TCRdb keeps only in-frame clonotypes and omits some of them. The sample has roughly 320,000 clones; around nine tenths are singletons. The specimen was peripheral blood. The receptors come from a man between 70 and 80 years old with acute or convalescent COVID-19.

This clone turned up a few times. The CDR3 here is CASSQVGTGVSSYNEQFF. The CDR3 nucleotides read TGTGCCAGCAGCCAAGTCGGGACAGGGGTCAGCTCCTACAATGAGCAGTTCTTC. The chain recombines TRBV3-1 (or the pseudogene TRBV3-2) with TRBJ2-1, with 10 bases aligning to TRBD1. The V gene end was trimmed by 1 base and the J gene end by 0 bases; junction bases not matched to a gene: 6. Germline V CDR1 and CDR2: LGHDT, YNNKEL (reference sequence). This CDR3 spans 18 amino acids.

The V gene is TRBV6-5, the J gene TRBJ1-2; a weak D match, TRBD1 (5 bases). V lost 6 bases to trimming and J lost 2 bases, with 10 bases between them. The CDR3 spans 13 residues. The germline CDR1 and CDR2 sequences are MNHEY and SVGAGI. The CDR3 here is CASRASGNYGYTF. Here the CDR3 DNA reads TGTGCCAGCAGAGCTTCAGGGAACTATGGCTACACCTTC.

The CDR3 protein is CASSAPSNSQYGYTF. The CDR3 DNA reads TGTGCCAGCAGCGCCCCCTCGAACAGTCAGTATGGCTACACCTTC. The chain links TRBV5-4 to TRBJ1-2, with D unresolved. This CDR3 is 15 amino acids long. The V and J ends lost 4 bases and 5 bases respectively, with 18 bases between them. Germline CDR1 and CDR2: SGHNT and YYREEE (reference sequence).

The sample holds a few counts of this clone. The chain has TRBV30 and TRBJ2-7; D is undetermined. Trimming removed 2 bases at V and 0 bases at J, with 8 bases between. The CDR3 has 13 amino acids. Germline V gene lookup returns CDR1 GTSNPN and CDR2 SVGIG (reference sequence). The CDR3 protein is CAWSRQPSYEQYF. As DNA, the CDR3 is TGTGCCTGGAGTCGACAACCCTCCTACGAGCAGTACTTC.

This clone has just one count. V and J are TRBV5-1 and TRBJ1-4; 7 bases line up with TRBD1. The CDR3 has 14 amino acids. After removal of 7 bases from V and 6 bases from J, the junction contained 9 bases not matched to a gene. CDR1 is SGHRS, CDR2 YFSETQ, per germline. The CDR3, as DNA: TGCGCCAGCCACCGGGACAGCACCGATGAAAAACTGTTTTTT. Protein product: CASHRDSTDEKLFF.

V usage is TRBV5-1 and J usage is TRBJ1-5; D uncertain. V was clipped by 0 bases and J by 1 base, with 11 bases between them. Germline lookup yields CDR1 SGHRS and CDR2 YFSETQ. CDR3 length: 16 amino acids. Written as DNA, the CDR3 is TGCGCCAGCAGCTTGGGGGCAGGAGGAAGCAATCAGCCCCAGCATTTT. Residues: CASSLGAGGSNQPQHF.

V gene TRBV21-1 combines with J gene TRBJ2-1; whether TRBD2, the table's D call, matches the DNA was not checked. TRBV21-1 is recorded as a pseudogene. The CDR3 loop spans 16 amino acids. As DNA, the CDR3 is TGTGCCAGCAGCAAAGGGGGACTAGCCGCGGTCCATGAGCAGTTCTTC. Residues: CASSKGGLAAVHEQFF.

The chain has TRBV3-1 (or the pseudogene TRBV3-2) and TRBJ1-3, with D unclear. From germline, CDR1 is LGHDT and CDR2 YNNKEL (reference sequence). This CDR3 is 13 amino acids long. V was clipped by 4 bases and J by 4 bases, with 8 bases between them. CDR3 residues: CASSPAGGNTIYF. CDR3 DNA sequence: TGTGCCAGCAGCCCGGCGGGAGGAAACACCATATATTTT.

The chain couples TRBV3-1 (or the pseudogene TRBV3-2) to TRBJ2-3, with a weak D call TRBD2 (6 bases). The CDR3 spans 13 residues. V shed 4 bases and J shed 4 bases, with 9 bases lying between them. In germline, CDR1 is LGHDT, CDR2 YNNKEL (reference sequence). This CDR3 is CASSRRAADTQYF. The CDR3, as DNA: TGTGCCAGCAGCCGGAGGGCGGCAGATACGCAGTATTTT.

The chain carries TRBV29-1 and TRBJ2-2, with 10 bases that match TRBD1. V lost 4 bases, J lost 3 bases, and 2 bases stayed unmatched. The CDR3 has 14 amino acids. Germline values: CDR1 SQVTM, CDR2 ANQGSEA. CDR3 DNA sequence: TGCAGCGTTGGACAGGGGGCGGACACCGGGGAGCTGTTTTTT. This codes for CSVGQGADTGELFF.

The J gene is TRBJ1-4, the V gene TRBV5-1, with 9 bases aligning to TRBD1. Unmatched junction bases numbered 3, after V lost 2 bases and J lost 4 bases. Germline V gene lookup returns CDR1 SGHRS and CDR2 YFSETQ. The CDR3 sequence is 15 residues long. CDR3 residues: CASSLGQGNNEKLFF. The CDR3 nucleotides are TGCGCCAGCAGCTTAGGACAGGGGAATAATGAAAAACTGTTTTTT.

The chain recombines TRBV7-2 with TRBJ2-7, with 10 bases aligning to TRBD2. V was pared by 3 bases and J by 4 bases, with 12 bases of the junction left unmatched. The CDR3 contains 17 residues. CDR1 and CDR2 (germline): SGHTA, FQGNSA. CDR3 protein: CASSFHSGGSYLYEQYF. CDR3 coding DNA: TGTGCCAGCAGCTTCCATAGCGGGGGGTCCTACCTATACGAGCAGTACTTC.

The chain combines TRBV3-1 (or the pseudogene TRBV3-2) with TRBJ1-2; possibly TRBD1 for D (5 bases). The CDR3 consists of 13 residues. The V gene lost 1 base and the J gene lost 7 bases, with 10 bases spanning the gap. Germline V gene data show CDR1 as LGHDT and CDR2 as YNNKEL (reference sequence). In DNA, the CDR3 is TGTGCCAGCAGCCAAGGACAGCTTCTTGGCTACACCTTC. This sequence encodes CASSQGQLLGYTF.

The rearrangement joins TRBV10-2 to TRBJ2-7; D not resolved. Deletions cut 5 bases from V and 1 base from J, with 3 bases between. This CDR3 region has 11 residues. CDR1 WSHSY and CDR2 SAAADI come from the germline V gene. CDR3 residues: CASSPSYEQYF. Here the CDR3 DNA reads TGCGCCAGCAGTCCTTCCTACGAGCAGTACTTC.

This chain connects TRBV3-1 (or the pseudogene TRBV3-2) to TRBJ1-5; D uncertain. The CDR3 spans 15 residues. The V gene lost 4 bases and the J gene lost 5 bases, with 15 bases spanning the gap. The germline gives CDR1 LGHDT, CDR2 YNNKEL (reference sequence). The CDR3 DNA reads TGTGCCAGCAGCCGAATTGCGGTCTCAGATCAGCCCCAGCATTTT. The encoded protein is CASSRIAVSDQPQHF.

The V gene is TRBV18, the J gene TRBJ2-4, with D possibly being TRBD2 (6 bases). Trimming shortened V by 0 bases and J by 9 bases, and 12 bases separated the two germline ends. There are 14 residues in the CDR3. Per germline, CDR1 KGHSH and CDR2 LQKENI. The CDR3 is CASSPPGRGGIQYF. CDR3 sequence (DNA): TGTGCCAGCTCACCACCAGGGCGGGGAGGCATTCAGTACTTC.

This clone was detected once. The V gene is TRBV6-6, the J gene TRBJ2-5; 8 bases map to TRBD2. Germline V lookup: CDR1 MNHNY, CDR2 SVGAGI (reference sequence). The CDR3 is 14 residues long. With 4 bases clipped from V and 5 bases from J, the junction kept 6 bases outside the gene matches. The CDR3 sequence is CASSSRRGVETQYF. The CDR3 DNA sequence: TGTGCCAGCAGTTCGCGGCGGGGGGTCGAGACCCAGTACTTC.

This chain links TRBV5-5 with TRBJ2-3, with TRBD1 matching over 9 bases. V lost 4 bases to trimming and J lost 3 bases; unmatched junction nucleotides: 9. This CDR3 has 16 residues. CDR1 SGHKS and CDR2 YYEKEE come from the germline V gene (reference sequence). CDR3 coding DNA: TGTGCCAGCAGCCTAGGGACAGGGATAGGAACAGATACGCAGTATTTT. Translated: CASSLGTGIGTDTQYF.

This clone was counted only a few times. CDR3 amino acids: CASSARDRVTSSYNEQFF. The CDR3 DNA sequence: TGTGCCAGTAGTGCACGGGACAGGGTCACTAGCTCCTACAATGAGCAGTTCTTC. The V gene is TRBV19, the J gene TRBJ2-1; 9 bases match TRBD1. Looked up from germline, CDR1 is LNHDA and CDR2 is SQIVND (reference sequence). This CDR3 has 18 residues. V gave up 5 bases and J gave up 0 bases; unmatched junction bases: 11.

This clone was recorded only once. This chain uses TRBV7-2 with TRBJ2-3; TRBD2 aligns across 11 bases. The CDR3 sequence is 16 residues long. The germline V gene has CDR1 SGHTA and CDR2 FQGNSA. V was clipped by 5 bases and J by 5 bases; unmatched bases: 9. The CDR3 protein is CASSRSGGARVDTQYF. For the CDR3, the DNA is TGTGCCAGCAGCCGTAGCGGGGGGGCCAGGGTAGATACGCAGTATTTT.

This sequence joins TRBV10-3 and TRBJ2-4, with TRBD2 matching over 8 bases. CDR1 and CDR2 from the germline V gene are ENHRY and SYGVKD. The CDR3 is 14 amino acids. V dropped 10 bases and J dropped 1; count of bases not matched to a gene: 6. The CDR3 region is CATGGGPAKNIQYF. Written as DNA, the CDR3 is TGTGCCACCGGCGGGGGGCCTGCCAAAAACATTCAGTACTTC.

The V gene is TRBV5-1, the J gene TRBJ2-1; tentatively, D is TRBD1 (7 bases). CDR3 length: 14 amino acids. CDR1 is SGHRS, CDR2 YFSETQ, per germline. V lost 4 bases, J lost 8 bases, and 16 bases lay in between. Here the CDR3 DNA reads TGCGCCAGCAGCCCTGGGCCAGGGGGGCATGAGCAGTTCTTC. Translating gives CASSPGPGGHEQFF.

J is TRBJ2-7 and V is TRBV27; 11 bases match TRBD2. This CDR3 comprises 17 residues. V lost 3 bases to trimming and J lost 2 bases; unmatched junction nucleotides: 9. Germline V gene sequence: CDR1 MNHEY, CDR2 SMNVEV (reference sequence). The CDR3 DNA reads TGTGCCAGCAGTTTTACCCCACTACTAGCGGGAGCCTACGAGCAGTACTTC. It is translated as CASSFTPLLAGAYEQYF.

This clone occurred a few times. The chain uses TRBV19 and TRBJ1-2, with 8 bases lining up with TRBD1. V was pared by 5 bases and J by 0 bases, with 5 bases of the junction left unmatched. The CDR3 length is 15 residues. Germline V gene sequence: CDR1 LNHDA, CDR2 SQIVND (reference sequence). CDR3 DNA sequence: TGTGCCAGTAGTGACGACAGGGGAGCTAACTATGGCTACACCTTC. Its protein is CASSDDRGANYGYTF.

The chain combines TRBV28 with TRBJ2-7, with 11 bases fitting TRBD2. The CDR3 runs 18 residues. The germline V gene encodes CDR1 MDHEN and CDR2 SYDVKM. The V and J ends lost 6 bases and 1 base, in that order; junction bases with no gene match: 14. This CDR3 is CASSQRSPLAGASYEQYF. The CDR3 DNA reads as TGTGCCAGCAGCCAAAGGAGCCCACTAGCGGGGGCTTCCTACGAGCAGTACTTC.

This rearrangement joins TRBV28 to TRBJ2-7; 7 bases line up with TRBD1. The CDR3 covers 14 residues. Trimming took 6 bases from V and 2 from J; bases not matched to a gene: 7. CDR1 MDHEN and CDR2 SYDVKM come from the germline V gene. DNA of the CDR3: TGTGCCAGCAGAACCGGGACAGCCACCTACGAGCAGTACTTC. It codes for CASRTGTATYEQYF. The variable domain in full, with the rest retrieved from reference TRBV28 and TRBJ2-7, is DVKVTQSSRYLVKRTGEKVFLECVQDMDHENMFWYRQDPGLGLRLIYFSYDVKMKEKGDIPEGYSVSREKKERFSLILESASTNQTSMYLCASRTGTATYEQYFGPGTRLTVT.

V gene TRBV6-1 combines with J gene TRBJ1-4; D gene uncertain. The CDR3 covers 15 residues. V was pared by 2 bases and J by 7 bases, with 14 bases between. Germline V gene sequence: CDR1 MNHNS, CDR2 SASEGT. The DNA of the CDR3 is TGTGCCAGCAGTGAATCGCCGGGAATAAGTGAAAAACTGTTTTTT. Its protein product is CASSESPGISEKLFF.